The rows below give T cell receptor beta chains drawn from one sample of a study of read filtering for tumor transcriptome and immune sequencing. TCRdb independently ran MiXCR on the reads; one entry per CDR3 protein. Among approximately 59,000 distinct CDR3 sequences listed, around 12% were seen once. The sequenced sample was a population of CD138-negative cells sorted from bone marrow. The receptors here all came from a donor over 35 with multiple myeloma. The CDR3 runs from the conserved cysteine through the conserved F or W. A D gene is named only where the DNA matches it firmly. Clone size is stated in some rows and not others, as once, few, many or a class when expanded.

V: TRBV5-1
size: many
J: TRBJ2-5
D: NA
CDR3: CASSLGGGETQYF
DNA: TGTGCCAGCAGCTTGGGAGGCGGCGAGACCCAGTACTTC

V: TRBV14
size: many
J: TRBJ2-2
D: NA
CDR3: CASSQAVGPGSTGELFF
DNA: TGTGCCAGCAGCCAAGCCGTAGGTCCAGGGAGCACCGGGGAGCTGTTTTTT

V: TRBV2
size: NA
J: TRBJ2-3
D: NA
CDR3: CASTGRRATDTQYF
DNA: TGTGCCAGCACCGGAAGGAGGGCCACAGATACGCAGTATTTT

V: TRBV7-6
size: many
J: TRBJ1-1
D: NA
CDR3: CASTRPGRGNTEAFF
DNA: TGTGCCAGCACCCGGCCAGGCAGGGGGAACACTGAAGCTTTCTTT

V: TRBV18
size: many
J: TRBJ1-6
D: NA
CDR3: CASSLDQNKDSPLHF
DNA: TGTGCCAGCTCGCTAGACCAGAATAAGGATTCACCCCTCCACTTT

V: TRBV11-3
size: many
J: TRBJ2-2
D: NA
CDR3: CASSSQTGTGELFF
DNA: TGTGCCAGCAGCTCTCAGACCGGCACCGGGGAGCTGTTTTTT

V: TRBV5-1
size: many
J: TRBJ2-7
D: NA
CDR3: CASSLGSSSYEQYF
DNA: TGCGCCAGCAGCTTGGGCTCTAGCTCCTACGAGCAGTACTTC

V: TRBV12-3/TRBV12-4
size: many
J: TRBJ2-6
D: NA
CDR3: CASKYGTPGSGANVLTF
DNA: TGTGCCAGCAAATACGGGACCCCCGGCTCTGGGGCCAACGTCCTGACTTTC

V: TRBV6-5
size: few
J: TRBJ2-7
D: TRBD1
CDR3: CASRRQGVYEQYF
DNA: TGTGCCAGCAGGAGACAGGGGGTCTACGAGCAGTACTTC

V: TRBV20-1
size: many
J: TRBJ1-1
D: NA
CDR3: CSASLAGTDTEAFF
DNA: TGCAGTGCTAGTTTGGCGGGAACCGACACTGAAGCTTTCTTT

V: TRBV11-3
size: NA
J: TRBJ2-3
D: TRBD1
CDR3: CASSWDRGRDMQYF
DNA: TGTGCCAGCAGCTGGGACAGGGGAAGAGATATGCAGTATTTT

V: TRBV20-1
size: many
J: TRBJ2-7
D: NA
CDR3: CSASDDYEQYF
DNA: TGCAGTGCTAGTGACGATTACGAGCAGTACTTC

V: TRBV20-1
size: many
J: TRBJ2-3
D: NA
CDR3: CSARPRASTDTQYF
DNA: TGCAGTGCTAGACCCAGGGCTAGCACAGATACGCAGTATTTT